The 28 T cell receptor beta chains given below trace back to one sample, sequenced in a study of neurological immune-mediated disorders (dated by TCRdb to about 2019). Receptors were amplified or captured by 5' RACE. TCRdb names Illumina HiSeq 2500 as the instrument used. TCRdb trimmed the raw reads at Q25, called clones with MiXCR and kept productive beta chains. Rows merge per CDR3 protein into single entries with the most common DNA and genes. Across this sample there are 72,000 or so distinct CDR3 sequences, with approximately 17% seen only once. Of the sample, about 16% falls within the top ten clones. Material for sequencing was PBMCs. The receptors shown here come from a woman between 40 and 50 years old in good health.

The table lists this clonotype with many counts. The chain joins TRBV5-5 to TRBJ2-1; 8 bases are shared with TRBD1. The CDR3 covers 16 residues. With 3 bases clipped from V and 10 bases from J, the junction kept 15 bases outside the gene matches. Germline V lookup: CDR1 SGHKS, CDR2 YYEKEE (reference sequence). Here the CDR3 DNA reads TGTGCCAGCAGCTGGGGGTTAGACAGGGGTATTTGGGAGCAGTTCTTC. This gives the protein CASSWGLDRGIWEQFF.

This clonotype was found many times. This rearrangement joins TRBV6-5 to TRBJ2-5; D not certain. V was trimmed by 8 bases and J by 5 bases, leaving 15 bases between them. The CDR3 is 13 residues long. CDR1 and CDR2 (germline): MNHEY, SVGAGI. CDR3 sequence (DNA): TGTGCCAGCGGAGAGGAGCTCACGGAGACCCAGTACTTC. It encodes CASGEELTETQYF.

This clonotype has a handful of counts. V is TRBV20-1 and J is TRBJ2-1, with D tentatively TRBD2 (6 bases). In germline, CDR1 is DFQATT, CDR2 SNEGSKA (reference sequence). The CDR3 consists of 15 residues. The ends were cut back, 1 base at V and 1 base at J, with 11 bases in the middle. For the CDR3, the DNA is TGCAGTGCTAGAGTTTATGGGGGGTCCTACAATGAGCAGTTCTTC. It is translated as CSARVYGGSYNEQFF.

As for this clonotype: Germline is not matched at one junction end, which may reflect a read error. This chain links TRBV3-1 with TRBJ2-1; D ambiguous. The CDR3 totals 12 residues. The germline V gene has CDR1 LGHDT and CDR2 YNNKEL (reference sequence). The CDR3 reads CVSSPRYNEQFF. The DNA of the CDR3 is TGTGTCAGCAGCCCTCGTTACAATGAGCAGTTCTTC.

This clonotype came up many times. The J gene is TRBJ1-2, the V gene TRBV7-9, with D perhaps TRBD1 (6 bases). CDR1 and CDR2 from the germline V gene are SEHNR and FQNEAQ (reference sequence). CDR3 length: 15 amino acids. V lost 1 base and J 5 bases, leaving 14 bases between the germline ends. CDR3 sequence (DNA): TGTGCCAGCAGCTTAGAAACCGGGACACCTTATGGCTACACCTTC. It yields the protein CASSLETGTPYGYTF.

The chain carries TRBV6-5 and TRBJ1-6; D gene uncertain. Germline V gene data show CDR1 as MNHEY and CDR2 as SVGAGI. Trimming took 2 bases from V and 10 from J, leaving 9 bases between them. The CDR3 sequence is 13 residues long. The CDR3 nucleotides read TGTGCCAGCAGTTACGACGCGCGCTCACCCCTCCACTTT. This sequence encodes CASSYDARSPLHF.

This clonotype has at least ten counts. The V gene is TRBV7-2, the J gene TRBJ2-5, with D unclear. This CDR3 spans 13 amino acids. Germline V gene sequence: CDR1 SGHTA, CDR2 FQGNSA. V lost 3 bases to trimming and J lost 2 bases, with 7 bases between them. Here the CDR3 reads CASSFVGQETQYF. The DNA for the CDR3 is TGTGCCAGCAGCTTTGTGGGGCAAGAGACCCAGTACTTC.

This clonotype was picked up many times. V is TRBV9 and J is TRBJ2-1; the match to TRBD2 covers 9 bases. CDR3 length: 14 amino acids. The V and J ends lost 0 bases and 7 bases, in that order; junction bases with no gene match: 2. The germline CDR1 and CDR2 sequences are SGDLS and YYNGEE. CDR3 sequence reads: CASSVASGANEQFF. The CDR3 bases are TGTGCCAGCAGCGTAGCTAGCGGGGCAAATGAGCAGTTCTTC. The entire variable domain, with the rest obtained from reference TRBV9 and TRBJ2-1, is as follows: DSGVTQTPKHLITATGQRVTLRCSPRSGDLSVYWYQQSLDQGLQFLIQYYNGEERAKGNILERFSAQQFPDLHSELNLSSLELGDSALYFCASSVASGANEQFFGPGTRLTVL.

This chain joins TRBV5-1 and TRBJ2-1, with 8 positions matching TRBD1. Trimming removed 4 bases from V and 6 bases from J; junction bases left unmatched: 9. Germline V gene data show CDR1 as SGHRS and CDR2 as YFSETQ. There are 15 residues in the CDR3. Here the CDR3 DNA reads TGCGCCAGCAGCCCTGGGGTGGGACAGGCCAATGAGCAGTTCTTC. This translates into CASSPGVGQANEQFF.

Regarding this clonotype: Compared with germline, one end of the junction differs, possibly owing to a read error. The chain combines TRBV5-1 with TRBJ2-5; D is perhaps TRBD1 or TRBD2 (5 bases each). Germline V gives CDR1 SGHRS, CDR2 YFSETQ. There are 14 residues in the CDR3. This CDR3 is CASSSGTLQETRYF. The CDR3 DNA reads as TGTGCCAGCAGCTCCGGGACCCTACAAGAGACCCGGTACTTC. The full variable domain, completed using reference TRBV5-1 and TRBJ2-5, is KAGVTQTPRYLIKTRGQQVTLSCSPISGHRSVSWYQQTPGQGLQFLFEYFSETQRNKGNFPGRFSGRQFSNSRSEMNVSTLELGDSALYLCASSSGTLQETRYFGPGTRLLVL.

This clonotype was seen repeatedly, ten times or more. For the CDR3, the DNA is TGCAGTGTTAAGAGACAGGCATACTCCTACAATGAGCAGTTCTTC. This translates into CSVKRQAYSYNEQFF. The chain employs TRBV20-1 and TRBJ2-1; tentative D call: TRBD1 (6 bases). The length of the CDR3 is 15 residues. Trimming shortened V by 7 bases and J by 0 bases, and 16 bases separated the two germline ends. In germline, CDR1 is DFQATT, CDR2 SNEGSKA (reference sequence).

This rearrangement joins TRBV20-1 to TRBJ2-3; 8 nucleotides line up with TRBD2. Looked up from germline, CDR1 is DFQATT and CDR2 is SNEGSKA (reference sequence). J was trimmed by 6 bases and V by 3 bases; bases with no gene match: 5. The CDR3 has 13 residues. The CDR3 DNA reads TGCAGTGCTAGCGGGGGGGCCTGGGATACGCAGTATTTT. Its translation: CSASGGAWDTQYF.

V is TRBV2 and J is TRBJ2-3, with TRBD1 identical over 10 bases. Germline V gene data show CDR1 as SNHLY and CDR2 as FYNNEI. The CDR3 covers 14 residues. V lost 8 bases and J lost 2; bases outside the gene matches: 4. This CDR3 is CASPGTGATDTQYF. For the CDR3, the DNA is TGTGCCAGCCCAGGGACAGGGGCCACAGATACGCAGTATTTT.

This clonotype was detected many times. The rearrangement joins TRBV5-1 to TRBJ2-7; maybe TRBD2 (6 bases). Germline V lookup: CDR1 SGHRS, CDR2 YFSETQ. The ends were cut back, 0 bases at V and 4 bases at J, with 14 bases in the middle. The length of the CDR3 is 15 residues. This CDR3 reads CASSLVAGTGYEQYF. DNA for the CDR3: TGCGCCAGCAGCTTGGTTGCGGGGACTGGTTACGAGCAGTACTTC.

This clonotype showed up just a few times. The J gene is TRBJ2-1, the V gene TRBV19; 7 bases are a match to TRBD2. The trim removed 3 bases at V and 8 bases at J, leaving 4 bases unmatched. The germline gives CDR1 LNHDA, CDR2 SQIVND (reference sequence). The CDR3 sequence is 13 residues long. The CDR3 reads CASSIGLDYEQFF. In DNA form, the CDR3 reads TGTGCCAGTAGTATCGGACTAGACTATGAGCAGTTCTTC.

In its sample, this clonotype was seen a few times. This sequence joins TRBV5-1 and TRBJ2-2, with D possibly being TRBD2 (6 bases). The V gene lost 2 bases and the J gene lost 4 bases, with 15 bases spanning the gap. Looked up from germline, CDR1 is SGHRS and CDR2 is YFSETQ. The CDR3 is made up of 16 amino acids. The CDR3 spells CASSLRPGGGTGELFF. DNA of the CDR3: TGCGCCAGCAGCTTAAGACCCGGGGGAGGCACCGGGGAGCTGTTTTTT.

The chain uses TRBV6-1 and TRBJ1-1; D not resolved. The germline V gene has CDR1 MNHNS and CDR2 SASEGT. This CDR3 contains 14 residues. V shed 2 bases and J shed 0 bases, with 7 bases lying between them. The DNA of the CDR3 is TGTGCCAGCAGTGAACCAGGACTGAACACTGAAGCTTTCTTT. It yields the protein CASSEPGLNTEAFF.

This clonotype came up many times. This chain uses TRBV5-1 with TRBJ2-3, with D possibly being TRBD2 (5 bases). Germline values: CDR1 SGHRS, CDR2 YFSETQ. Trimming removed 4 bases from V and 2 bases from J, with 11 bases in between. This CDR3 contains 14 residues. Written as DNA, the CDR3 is TGCGCCAGCAGCGACTATAGACACACAGATACGCAGTATTTT. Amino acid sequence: CASSDYRHTDTQYF.

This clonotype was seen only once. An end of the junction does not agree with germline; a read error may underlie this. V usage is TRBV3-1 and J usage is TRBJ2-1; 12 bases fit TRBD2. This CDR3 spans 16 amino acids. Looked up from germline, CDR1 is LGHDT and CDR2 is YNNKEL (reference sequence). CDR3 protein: CANSQASGGAAYEQFF. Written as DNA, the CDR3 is TGTGCCAACAGCCAGGCTAGCGGGGGGGCCGCGTATGAGCAGTTCTTC.

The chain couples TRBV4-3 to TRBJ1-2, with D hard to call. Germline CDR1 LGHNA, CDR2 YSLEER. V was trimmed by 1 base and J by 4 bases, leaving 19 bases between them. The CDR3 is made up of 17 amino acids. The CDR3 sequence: CASSQGLSGDEGYGYTF. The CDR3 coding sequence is TGCGCCAGCAGCCAAGGTCTTTCTGGGGATGAAGGCTATGGCTACACCTTC.

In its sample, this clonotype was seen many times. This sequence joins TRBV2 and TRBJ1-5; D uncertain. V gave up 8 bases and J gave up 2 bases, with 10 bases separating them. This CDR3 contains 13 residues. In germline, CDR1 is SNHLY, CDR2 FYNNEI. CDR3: CASGKEGNQPQHF. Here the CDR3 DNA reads TGTGCCAGCGGAAAGGAGGGCAATCAGCCCCAGCATTTT.

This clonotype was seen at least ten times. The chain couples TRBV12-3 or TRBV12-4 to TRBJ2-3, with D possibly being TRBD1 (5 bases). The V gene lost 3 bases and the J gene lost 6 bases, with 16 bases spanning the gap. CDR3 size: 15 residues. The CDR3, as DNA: TGTGCCAGCAGTTTGGCCGGACCACCAGGGGATACGCAGTATTTT. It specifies CASSLAGPPGDTQYF.

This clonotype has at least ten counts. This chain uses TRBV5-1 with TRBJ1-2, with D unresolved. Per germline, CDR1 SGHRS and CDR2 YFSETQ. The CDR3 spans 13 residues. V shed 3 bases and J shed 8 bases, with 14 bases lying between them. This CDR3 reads CASSSGSSGGYTF. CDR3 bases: TGCGCCAGCAGCTCCGGGAGTAGTGGGGGCTACACCTTC. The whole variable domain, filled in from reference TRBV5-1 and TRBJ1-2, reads KAGVTQTPRYLIKTRGQQVTLSCSPISGHRSVSWYQQTPGQGLQFLFEYFSETQRNKGNFPGRFSGRQFSNSRSEMNVSTLELGDSALYLCASSSGSSGGYTFGSGTRLTVV.

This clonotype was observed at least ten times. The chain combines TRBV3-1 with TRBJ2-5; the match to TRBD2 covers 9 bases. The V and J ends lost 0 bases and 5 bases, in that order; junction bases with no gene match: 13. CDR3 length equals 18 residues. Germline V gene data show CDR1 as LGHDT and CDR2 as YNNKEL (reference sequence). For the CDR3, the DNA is TGTGCCAGCAGCCAAGAAGAGTCACGGGGACTAGCCTCGGAGACCCAGTACTTC. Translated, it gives CASSQEESRGLASETQYF.

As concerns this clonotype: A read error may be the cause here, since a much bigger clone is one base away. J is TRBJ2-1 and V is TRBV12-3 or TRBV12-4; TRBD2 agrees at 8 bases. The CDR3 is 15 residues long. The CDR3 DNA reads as TGTACCAGCAGTCAACGGGGGGGAATATACAATGAGCAGTTCTTC. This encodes CTSSQRGGIYNEQFF.

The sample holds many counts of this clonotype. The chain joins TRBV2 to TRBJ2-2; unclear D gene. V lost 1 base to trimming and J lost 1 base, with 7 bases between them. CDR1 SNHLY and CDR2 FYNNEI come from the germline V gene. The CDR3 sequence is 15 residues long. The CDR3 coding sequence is TGTGCCAGCAGTGAAGGGCGGAAGAACACCGGGGAGCTGTTTTTT. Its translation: CASSEGRKNTGELFF.

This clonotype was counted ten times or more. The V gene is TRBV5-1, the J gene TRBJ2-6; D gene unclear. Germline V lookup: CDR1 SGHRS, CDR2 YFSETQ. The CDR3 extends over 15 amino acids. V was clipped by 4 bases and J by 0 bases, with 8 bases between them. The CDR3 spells CASSVTGSGANVLTF. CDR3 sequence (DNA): TGCGCCAGCAGCGTGACGGGCTCTGGGGCCAACGTCCTGACTTTC.

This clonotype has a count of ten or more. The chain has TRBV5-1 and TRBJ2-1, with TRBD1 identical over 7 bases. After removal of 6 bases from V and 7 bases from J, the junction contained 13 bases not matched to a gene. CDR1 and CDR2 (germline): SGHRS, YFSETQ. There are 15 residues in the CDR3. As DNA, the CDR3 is TGCGCCAGCAACCTCGGTGGACAGGCCTGGAATGAGCAGTTCTTC. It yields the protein CASNLGGQAWNEQFF.